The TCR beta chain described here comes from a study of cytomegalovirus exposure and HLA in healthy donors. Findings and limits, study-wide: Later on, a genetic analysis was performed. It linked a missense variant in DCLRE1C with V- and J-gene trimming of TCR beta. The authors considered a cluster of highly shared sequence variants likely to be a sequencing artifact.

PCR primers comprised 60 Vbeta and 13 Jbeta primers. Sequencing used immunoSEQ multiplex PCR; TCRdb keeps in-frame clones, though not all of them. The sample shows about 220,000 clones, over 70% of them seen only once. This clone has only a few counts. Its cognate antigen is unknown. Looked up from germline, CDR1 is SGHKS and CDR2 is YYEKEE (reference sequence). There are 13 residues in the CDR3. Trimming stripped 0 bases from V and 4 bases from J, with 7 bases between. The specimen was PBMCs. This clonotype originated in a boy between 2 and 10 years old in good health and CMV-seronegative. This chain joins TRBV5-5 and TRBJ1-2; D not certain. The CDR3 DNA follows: TGTGCCAGCAGCTTGGGAGTCCTCTATGGCTACACCTTC. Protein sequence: CASSLGVLYGYTF.